One T cell receptor beta chain is described in this entry. Its antigen is not identified. Exclusion of a patient followed from autoimmune disease history or systemic immunosuppression. This entry belongs to a study of OX40 agonist ivuxolimab in advanced cancers. Study details: Of mixed ages from 23 to 79 and averaging roughly 66 years, the group was approximately 80% male. Having had anti-PD-1, anti-PD-L1 or anti-CTLA-4 therapy before was allowed, and roughly 40% had some.

Assay: immunoSEQ multiplex PCR; the TCRdb copy retains only in-frame clones and omits some. The data contain about 31,000 clones, 79% of them singletons. Study outcomes and limitations: Relative to CD4+ cells, CD8+ T cells on average had more expanded clones.

V lost 5 bases and J lost 4, with 11 bases in between. Germline CDR1 MNHEY, CDR2 SVGAGI. The CDR3 has 13 amino acids. The TCR comes from an adult with an advanced solid tumor such as melanoma, head and neck, liver or kidney cancer. Specimen: CD4+ or CD8+ T cells sorted from blood, collected in a trial of the OX40 agonist ivuxolimab. The chain couples TRBV6-5 to TRBJ1-2; TRBD1 is a possible D gene (5 bases). The DNA of the CDR3 is TGTGCCAGCAGTGCACGGGGGACCTATGGCTACACCTTC. Translation gives CASSARGTYGYTF.